Listed below are T cell receptor beta chains from one sample, sequenced in a study of T cell responses to AZD1222 COVID-19 vaccine. The method was immunoSEQ multiplex PCR; TCRdb's version includes in-frame clones alone and lacks a portion of them. The sample holds roughly 50,000 clones, around 92% seen once. The specimen was peripheral blood, collected on day 0 of AZD1222 vaccination. All receptors come from an adult in good health. Both conserved end residues are part of each CDR3. The D gene is left open where the match is weak. Some rows have no size entry. The others give once, few or many, or a class for an expanded clone.

>TRBV19|TRBJ1-3|NA|NA
CASSTSGNTIYF
TGTGCCAGTAGCACCTCTGGAAACACCATATATTTT
>TRBV5-8|TRBJ1-6|NA|NA
CASPPRSTNSYNSPLHF
TGTGCCAGTCCCCCGAGGTCCACCAACTCCTATAATTCACCCCTCCACTTT
>TRBV28|TRBJ1-4|NA|NA
CASMSDEKLFF
TGTGCCAGCATGAGTGATGAAAAACTGTTTTTT
>TRBV9|TRBJ1-1|NA|TRBD1
CASSAGYRGPNTEAFF
TGTGCCAGCAGCGCCGGATACAGGGGGCCTAACACTGAAGCTTTCTTT
>TRBV7-2|TRBJ2-2|NA|NA
CASSLNTGELFF
TGTGCCAGCAGCCTCAACACCGGGGAGCTGTTTTTT
>TRBV11-1|TRBJ2-7|NA|TRBD2
CAGSRQAGRYEQYF
TGTGCCGGCAGCCGACAAGCGGGAAGGTACGAGCAGTACTTC
>TRBV28|TRBJ1-3|NA|TRBD1
CASSLSRDRGNTIYF
TGTGCCAGCAGTTTATCTAGGGACAGGGGAAACACCATATATTTT
>TRBV28|TRBJ1-1|NA|NA
CASSLGRKGTEAFF
TGTGCCAGCAGTTTAGGACGGAAGGGGACTGAAGCTTTCTTT
>TRBV30|TRBJ1-1|once|NA
CAWTPVRGRTEAFF
TGTGCCTGGACCCCCGTCAGGGGACGGACTGAAGCTTTCTTT
>TRBV30|TRBJ1-1|NA|TRBD1
CAWSALTGGPKTEAFF
TGTGCCTGGAGTGCCCTGACAGGGGGCCCGAAGACTGAAGCTTTCTTT
>TRBV7-3|TRBJ2-1|NA|NA
CASSPGEGGNEQFF
TGTGCCAGCAGCCCTGGAGAGGGGGGCAATGAGCAGTTCTTC
>TRBV27|TRBJ2-7|NA|NA
CASSLSAKTNYEQYF
TGTGCCAGCAGTTTATCGGCAAAAACAAACTACGAGCAGTACTTC
>TRBV25-1|TRBJ2-1|NA|TRBD2
CASSGAGGPYNEQFF
TGTGCCAGCAGTGGGGCGGGAGGGCCCTACAATGAGCAGTTCTTC
>TRBV11-2|TRBJ2-7|NA|TRBD2
CASSSGLAGSKSGIGEQYF
TGTGCCAGCAGCTCAGGACTAGCGGGATCCAAGAGTGGGATTGGAGAGCAGTACTTC
>TRBV7-8|TRBJ1-5|NA|TRBD1
CASSLEGTGKQPQHF
TGTGCCAGCAGCTTAGAAGGGACAGGGAAACAGCCCCAGCATTTT